One T cell receptor (beta chain) is described in this entry. The data stem from a study of blood T cells in healthy people across ages. Trimming at V came to 10 bases and at J to 5 bases, leaving 11 bases not matched to a gene. The CDR3 consists of 16 residues. Germline V lookup: CDR1 MNHEY, CDR2 SVGAGI. The second PCR ran roughly 6 to 12 cycles with a sample-barcoded 5' primer and J-beta primers. TCRdb called the 5' RACE reads again in MiXCR, with one record for every CDR3 protein. The table includes some 1.5 million distinct CDR3 sequences, 25% to 30% detected once. The chain carries TRBV6-5 and TRBJ2-2; the match to TRBD2 covers 12 bases. The specimen was blood. This sequence was found in a woman aged 30 to 39 in good health. The chain's CDR3 is CANAGLAGTRTGELFF. The DNA for the CDR3 is TGTGCCAACGCAGGACTAGCGGGGACGAGGACCGGGGAGCTGTTTTTT.